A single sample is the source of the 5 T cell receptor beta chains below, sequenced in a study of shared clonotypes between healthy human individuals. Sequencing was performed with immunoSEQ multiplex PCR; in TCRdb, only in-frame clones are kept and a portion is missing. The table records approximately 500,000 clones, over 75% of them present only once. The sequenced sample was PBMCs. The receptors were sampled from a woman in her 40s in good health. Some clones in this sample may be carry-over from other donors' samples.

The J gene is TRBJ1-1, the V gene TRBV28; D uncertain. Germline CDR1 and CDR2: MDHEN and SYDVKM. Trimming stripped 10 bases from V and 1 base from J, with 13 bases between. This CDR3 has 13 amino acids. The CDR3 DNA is TGTGCCATAGGGCGCACGTCGAACACTGAAGCTTTCTTT. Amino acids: CAIGRTSNTEAFF.

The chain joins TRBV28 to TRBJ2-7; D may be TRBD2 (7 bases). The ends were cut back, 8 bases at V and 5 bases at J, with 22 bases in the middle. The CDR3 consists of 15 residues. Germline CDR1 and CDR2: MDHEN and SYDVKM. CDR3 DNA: TGTGCCAGCCCCCCGGGGGGCTTCAAGCTTGACGAGCAGTACTTC. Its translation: CASPPGGFKLDEQYF.

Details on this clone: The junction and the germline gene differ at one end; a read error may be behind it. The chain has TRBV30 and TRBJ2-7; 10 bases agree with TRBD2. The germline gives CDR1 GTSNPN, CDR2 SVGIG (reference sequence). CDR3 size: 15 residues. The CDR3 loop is CAWSVGPGPSGGGDF. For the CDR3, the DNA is TGTGCCTGGAGTGTAGGCCCCGGGCCTAGCGGGGGTGGGGACTTC.

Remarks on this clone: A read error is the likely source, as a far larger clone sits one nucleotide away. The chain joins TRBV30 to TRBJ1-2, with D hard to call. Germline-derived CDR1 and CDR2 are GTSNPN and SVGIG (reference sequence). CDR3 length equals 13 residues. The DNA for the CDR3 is TGTGCCTGGACCAAGGGTGGCGACTATGACTACACCTTC. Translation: CAWTKGGDYDYTF. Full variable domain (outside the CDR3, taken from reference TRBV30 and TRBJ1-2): SQTIHQWPATLVQPVGSPLSLECTVEGTSNPNLYWYRQAAGRGLQLLFYSVGIGQISSEVPQNLSASRPQDRQFILSSKKLLLSDSGFYLCAWTKGGDYDYTFGSGTRLTVV.

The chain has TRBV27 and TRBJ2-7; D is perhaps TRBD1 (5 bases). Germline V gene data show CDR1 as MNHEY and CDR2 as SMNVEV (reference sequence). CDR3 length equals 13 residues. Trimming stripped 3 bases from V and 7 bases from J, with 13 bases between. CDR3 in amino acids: CASSFGRAGEQYF. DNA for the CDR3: TGTGCCAGCAGTTTTGGCAGGGCTGGAGAGCAGTACTTC.